This T cell receptor beta chain was recovered during a study of T cell repertoires in cytomegalovirus infection. Study-level information: CMV epitopes in the study were HLA-C-restricted (recently identified) and HLA-B-restricted (well studied). Indications came from public TCR beta signatures; they pointed to CMV infection and to a matching HLA type. Study conclusions and caveats: The ex vivo response was dominated by HLA-C-restricted CMV-specific TCR beta clonotypes.

This clonotype was found many times. Its antigen is currently unknown. TCRdb reprocessed the reads with MiXCR, giving one entry per CDR3 protein. The table lists about 130,000 distinct CDR3 sequences, 30% to 40% of them singletons. This sequence was found in a human donor in good health (CMV status not recorded). Some clones in this sample may be carry-over from other donors' samples. The sample in question was CD8+ T cells from cultured PBMCs, obtained from culture after CMV antigen stimulation.

The CDR3 DNA reads as TGCGCCAGCAGCCAAGGGGACAGTCCCTATAATTCACCCCTCCACTTT. As protein: CASSQGDSPYNSPLHF. V and J are TRBV4-3 and TRBJ1-6; 7 bases map to TRBD1. Germline V lookup: CDR1 LGHNA, CDR2 YSLEER. The CDR3 has 16 residues. V trimming: 1 base; J trimming: 2 bases; junction bases outside the gene matches: 2.